This T cell receptor (beta chain) was profiled in a study of patients and donors after allogeneic stem cell transplantation. Germline V gene lookup returns CDR1 SGHRS and CDR2 YFSETQ. This CDR3 has 14 amino acids. V lost 4 bases to trimming and J lost 7 bases, with 15 bases between them. TCRdb used MiXCR to reprocess the RT-PCR reads, holding one entry per CDR3 protein. Here the sample spans roughly 180,000 distinct CDR3 sequences, around two fifths being singletons. The source of this sequence is a human donor who was either an allogeneic HSCT recipient or a stem cell or donor lymphocyte infusion donor (not recorded which). It is not recorded whose cells these are; they may come from a transplant donor. The rearrangement links TRBV5-1 to TRBJ2-1; D is unclear. The sequenced material came from blood, either unsorted or a sorted T cell fraction (not recorded which). The CDR3 protein is CASSPVLVGNEQFF. The CDR3 nucleotides read TGCGCCAGCAGCCCCGTTTTAGTCGGGAATGAGCAGTTCTTC.